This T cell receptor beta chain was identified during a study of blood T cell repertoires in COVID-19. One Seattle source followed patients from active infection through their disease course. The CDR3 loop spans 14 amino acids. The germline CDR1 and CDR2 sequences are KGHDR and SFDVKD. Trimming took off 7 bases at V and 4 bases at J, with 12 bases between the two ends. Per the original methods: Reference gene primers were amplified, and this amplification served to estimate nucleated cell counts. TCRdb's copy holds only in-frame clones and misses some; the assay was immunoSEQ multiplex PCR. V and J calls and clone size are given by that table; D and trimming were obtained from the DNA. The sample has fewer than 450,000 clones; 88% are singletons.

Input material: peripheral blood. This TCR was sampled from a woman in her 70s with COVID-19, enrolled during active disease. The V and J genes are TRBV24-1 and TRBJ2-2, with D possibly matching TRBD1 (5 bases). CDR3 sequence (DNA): TGTGCCACCAGCGGACACGGAACCACCGGGGAGCTGTTTTTT. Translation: CATSGHGTTGELFF.